This section outlines one T cell receptor beta chain sequence together with its context. The data derive from a study of T cell repertoires in cytomegalovirus infection. Overall study context: Based on public TCR beta signatures, there were indications of CMV infection and of a matching HLA type.

The germline V gene has CDR1 SQVTM and CDR2 ANQGSEA. Trimming left V 2 bases short and J 4 bases short, with 11 bases between. The CDR3 has 13 residues. One entry per CDR3 protein, called by TCRdb with MiXCR from the reads. The sample shows 200,000 to 250,000 distinct CDR3 sequences, 22% of them seen only once. The source of this sequence is a human donor in good health (CMV status not recorded). Some clones in this sample may be carry-over from other donors' samples. J is TRBJ1-1 and V is TRBV29-1; the D is unclear. Sequenced sample: CD8+ T cells from PBMCs. CDR3 in DNA: TGCAGCGTTGAACTCGGTTTAGGCACTGAAGCTTTCTTT. Its translation is CSVELGLGTEAFF.